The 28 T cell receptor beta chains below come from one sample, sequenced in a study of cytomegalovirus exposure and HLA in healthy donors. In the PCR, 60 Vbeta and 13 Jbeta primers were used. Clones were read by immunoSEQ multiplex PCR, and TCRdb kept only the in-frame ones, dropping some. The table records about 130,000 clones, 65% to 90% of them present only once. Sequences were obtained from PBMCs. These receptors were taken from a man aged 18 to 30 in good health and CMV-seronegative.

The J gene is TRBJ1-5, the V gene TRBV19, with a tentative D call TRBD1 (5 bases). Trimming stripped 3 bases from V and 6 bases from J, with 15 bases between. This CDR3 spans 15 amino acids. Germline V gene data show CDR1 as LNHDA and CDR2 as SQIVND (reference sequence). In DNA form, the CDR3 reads TGTGCCAGTAGTATGGTGGAGGGGCTGGTTCAGCCCCAGCATTTT. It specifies CASSMVEGLVQPQHF.

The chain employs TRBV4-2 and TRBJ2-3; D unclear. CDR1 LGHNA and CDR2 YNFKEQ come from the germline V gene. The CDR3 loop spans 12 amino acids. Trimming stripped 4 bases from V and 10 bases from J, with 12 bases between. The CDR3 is CASSLYSDSQYF. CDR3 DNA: TGTGCCAGCAGCCTCTACTCTGATTCGCAGTATTTT.

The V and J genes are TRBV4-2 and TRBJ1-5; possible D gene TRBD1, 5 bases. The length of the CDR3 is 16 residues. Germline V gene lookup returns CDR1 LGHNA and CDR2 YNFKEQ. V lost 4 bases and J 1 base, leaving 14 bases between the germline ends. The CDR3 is CASSPSNRGSNQPQHF. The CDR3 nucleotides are TGTGCCAGCAGCCCTTCTAATAGGGGAAGCAATCAGCCCCAGCATTTT.

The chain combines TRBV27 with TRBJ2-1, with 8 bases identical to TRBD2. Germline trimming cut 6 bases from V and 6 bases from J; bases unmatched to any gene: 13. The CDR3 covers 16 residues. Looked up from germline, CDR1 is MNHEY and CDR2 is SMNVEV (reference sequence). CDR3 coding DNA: TGTGCCAGCAGGCCAGGACCGGGACTAGGCGCCAATGAGCAGTTCTTC. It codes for CASRPGPGLGANEQFF.

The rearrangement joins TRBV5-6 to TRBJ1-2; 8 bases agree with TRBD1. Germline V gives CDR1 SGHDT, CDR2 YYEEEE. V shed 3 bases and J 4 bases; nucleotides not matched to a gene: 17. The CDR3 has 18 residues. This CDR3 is CASSWRQGNTSPTYGYTF. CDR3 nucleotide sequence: TGTGCCAGCAGCTGGAGACAGGGGAATACCAGCCCGACCTATGGCTACACCTTC.

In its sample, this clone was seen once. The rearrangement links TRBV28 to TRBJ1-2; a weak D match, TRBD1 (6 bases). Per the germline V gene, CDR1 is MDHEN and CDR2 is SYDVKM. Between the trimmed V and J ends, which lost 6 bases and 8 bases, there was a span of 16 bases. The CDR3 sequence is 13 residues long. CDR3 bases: TGTGCCAGCAGGGGAGGGGCAGGGGAAGGCTACACCTTC. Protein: CASRGGAGEGYTF.

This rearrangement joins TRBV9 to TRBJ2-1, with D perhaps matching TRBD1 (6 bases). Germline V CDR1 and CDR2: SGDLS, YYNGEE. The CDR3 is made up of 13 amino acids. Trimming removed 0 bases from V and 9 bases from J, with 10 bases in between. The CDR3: CASSVGGRSEQFF. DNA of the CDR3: TGTGCCAGCAGCGTAGGGGGGCGGAGTGAGCAGTTCTTC. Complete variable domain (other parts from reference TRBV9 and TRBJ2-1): DSGVTQTPKHLITATGQRVTLRCSPRSGDLSVYWYQQSLDQGLQFLIQYYNGEERAKGNILERFSAQQFPDLHSELNLSSLELGDSALYFCASSVGGRSEQFFGPGTRLTVL.

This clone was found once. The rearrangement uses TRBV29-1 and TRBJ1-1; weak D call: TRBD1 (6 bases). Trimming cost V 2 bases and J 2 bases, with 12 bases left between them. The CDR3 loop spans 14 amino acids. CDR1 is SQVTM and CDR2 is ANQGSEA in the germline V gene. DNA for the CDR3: TGCAGCGTTGAAAGGACAGTAACAAACACTGAAGCTTTCTTT. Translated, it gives CSVERTVTNTEAFF.

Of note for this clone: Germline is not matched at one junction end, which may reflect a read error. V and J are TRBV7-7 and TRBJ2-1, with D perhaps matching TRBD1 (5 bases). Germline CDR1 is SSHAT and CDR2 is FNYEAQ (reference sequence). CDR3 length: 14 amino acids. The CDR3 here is CASSLGQNYNEQFF. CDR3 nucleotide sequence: TGTGCTAGCAGCTTGGGGCAGAACTACAATGAGCAGTTCTTC.

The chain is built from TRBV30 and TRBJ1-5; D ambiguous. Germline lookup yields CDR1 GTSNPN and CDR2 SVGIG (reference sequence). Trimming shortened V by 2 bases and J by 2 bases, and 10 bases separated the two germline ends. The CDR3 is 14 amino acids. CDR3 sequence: CAWSIKGGNQPQHF. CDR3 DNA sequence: TGTGCCTGGAGTATAAAGGGAGGCAATCAGCCCCAGCATTTT.

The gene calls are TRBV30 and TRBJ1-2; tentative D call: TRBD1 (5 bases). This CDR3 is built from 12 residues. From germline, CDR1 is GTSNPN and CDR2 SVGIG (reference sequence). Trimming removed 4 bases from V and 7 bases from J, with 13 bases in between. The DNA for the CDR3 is TGTGCCTGGACCCCCGGACACCTTGGCTACACCTTC. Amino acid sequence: CAWTPGHLGYTF. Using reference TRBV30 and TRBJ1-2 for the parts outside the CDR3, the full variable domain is SQTIHQWPATLVQPVGSPLSLECTVEGTSNPNLYWYRQAAGRGLQLLFYSVGIGQISSEVPQNLSASRPQDRQFILSSKKLLLSDSGFYLCAWTPGHLGYTFGSGTRLTVV.

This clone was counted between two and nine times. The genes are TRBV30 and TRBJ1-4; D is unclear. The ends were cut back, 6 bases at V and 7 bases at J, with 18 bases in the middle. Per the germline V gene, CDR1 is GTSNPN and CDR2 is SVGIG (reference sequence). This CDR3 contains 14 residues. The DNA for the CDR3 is TGTGCCTGTCCCAAGGAGGGTTTCGGTGAAAAACTGTTTTTT. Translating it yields CACPKEGFGEKLFF.

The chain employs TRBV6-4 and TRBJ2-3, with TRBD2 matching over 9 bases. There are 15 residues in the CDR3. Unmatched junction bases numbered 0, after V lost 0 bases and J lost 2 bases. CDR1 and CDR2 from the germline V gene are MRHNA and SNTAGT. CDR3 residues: CASSDSGLATDTQYF. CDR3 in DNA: TGTGCCAGCAGTGACTCGGGACTAGCCACAGATACGCAGTATTTT.

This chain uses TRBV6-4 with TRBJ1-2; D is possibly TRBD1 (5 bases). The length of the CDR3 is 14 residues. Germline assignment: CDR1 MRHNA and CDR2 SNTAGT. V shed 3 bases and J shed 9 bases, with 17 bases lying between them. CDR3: CASSEYGGTGSYTF. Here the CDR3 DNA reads TGTGCCAGCAGTGAATACGGAGGGACGGGGAGCTACACCTTC.

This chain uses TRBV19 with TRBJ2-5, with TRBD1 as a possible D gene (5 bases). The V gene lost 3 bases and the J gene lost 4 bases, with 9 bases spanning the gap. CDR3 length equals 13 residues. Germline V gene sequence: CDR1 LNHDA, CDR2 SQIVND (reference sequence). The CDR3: CASSMAQGETQYF. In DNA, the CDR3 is TGTGCCAGTAGTATGGCCCAGGGAGAGACCCAGTACTTC.

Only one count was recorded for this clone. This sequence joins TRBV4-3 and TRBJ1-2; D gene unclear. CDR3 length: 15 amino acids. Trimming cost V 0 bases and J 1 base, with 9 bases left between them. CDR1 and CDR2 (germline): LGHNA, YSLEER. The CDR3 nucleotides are TGCGCCAGCAGCCAAGATCTGACAATTAACTATGGCTACACCTTC. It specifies CASSQDLTINYGYTF.

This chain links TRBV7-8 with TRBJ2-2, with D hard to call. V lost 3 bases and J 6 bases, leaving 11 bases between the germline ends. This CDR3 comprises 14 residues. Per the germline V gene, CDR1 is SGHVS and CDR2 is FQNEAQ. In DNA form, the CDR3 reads TGTGCCAGCAGCTTTAACCCCATAGCCGGGGAGCTGTTTTTT. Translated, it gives CASSFNPIAGELFF.

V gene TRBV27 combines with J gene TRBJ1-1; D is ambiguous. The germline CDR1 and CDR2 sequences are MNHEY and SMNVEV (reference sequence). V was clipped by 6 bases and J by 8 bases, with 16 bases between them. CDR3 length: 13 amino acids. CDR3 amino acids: CASSPNSLLEAFF. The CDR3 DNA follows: TGTGCCAGCAGCCCTAACAGTCTGTTGGAAGCTTTCTTT.

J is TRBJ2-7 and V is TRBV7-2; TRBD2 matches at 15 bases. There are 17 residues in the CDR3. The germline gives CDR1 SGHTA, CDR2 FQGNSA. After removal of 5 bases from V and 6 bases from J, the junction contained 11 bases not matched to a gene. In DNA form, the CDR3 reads TGTGCCAGCAGCCCGGGACTAGCGGGGGGATTTCAGGGCGAGCAGTACTTC. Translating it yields CASSPGLAGGFQGEQYF. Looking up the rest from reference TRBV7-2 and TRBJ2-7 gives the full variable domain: GAGVSQSPSNKVTEKGKDVELRCDPISGHTALYWYRQSLGQGLEFLIYFQGNSAPDKSGLPSDRFSAERTGGSVSTLTIQRTQQEDSAVYLCASSPGLAGGFQGEQYFGPGTRLTVT.

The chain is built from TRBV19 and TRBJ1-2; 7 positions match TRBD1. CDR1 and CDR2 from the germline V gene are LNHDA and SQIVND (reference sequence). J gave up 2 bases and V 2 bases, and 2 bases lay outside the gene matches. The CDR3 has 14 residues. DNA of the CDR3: TGTGCCAGTAGTATATCGACAGGGAACTATGGCTACACCTTC. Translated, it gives CASSISTGNYGYTF.

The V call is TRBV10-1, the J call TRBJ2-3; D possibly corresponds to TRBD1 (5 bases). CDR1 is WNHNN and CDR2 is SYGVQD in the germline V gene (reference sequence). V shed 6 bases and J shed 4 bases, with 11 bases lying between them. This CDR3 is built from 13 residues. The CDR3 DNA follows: TGCGCCAGCAGGGCAGGGTTGGCAGATACGCAGTATTTT. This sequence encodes CASRAGLADTQYF.

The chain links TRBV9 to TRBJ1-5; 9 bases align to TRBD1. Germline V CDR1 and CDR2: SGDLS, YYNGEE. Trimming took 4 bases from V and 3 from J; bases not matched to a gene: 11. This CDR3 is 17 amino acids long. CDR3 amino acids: CASSPDRDRDFNQPQHF. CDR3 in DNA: TGTGCCAGCAGCCCCGACCGGGACAGGGATTTCAATCAGCCCCAGCATTTT.

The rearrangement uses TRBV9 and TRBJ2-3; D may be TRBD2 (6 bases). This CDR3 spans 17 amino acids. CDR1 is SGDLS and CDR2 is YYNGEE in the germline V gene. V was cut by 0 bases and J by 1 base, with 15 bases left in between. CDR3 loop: CASSVGSFGGGTDTQYF. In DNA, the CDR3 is TGTGCCAGCAGCGTAGGCTCCTTTGGCGGGGGCACAGATACGCAGTATTTT.

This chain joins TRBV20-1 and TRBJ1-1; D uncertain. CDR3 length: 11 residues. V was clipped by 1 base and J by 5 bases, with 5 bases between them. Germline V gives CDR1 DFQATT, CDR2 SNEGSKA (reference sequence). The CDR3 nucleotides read TGCAGTGCTAGAGGACTAACTGAAGCTTTCTTT. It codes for CSARGLTEAFF.

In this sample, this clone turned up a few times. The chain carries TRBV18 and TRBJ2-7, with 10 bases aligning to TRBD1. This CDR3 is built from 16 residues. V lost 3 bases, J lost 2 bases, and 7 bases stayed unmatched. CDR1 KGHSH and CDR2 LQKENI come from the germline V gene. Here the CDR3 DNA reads TGTGCCAGCTCACCCCCCATAGGACAGGGGGCCTACGAGCAGTACTTC. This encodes CASSPPIGQGAYEQYF.

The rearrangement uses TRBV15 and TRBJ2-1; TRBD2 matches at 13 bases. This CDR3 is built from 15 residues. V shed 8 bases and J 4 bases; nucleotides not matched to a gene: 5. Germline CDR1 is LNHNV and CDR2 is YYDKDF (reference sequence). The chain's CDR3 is CATSGLAGSYNEQFF. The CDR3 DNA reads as TGTGCCACCTCGGGACTAGCGGGGTCTTACAATGAGCAGTTCTTC.

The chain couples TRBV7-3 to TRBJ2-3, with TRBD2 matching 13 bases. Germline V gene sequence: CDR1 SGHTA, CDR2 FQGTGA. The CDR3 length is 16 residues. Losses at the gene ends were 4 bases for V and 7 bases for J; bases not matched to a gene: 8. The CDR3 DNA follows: TGTGCCAGCAGCTCCCCCGGGACTAGCGGGGCGAATACGCAGTATTTT. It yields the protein CASSSPGTSGANTQYF.

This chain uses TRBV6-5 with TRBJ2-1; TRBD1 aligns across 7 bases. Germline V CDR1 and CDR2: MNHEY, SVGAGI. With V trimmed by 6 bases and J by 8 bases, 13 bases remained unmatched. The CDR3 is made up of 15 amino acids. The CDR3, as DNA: TGTGCCAGCAGAACAGGGGACGGACGGAATTATGAGCAGTTCTTC. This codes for CASRTGDGRNYEQFF.